Listed below are T cell receptor beta chains from one sample, sequenced in a study of T cells in localized non-small cell lung cancer. Assay: immunoSEQ multiplex PCR; the TCRdb copy retains only in-frame clones and omits some. The data show approximately 23,000 clones, roughly 89% seen once. This specimen was peripheral blood, taken before any cancer treatment. The origin of the receptors is a male donor at least 60 years old with stage I lung adenocarcinoma. Both conserved end residues are part of each CDR3. The order of the fields is clone size, V gene, J gene, D gene, CDR3 DNA, CDR3 protein. D genes are given only for firm matches. Not every row has a clone size; where given, it reads once, few, many or a size class.

>once|TRBV18|TRBJ2-7|-
TGTGCCAGCTCACTGAGCTCCTACGAGCAGTACTTC
CASSLSSYEQYF
>-|TRBV7-8|TRBJ1-6|-
TGTGCCAGCAGCTCTCGAGCGGGGGCCTATAATTCACCCCTCCACTTT
CASSSRAGAYNSPLHF
>-|TRBV18|TRBJ2-1|-
TGTGCCAGCTCATCCTCAGACAGAGACAATGAGCAGTTCTTC
CASSSSDRDNEQFF
>-|TRBV5-1|TRBJ2-5|-
TGCGCCAGCAGCTTGTCAGGAGCGGACCAAGAGACCCAGTACTTC
CASSLSGADQETQYF
>-|TRBV4-1|TRBJ1-1|-
TGCGCCAGCAGCCAAGACACGGGTCAAAGGGGGATGAACACTGAAGCTTTCTTT
CASSQDTGQRGMNTEAFF
>-|TRBV5-1|TRBJ2-1|-
TGCGCCAGCAGCTCGGATCCAACAGGGAGCTCCTACAATGAGCAGTTCTTC
CASSSDPTGSSYNEQFF
>-|TRBV7-7|TRBJ2-2|-
TGTGCCAGCAGCTTAGTGGGAGGTACCGGGGAGCTGTTTTTT
CASSLVGGTGELFF
>once|TRBV10-3|TRBJ1-1|-
TGTGCCATCAGTGAGACAGGGTATAGGGACACTGAAGCTTTCTTT
CAISETGYRDTEAFF
>-|TRBV5-1|TRBJ2-7|TRBD2
TGCGCCAGCAGCTCAGGGACTAGCGGGGTACTTTCCAACGAGCAGTACTTC
CASSSGTSGVLSNEQYF
>-|TRBV6-5|TRBJ2-3|TRBD1
TGTGCCAGCAGTTGGAGACAGGGTTCCGCAGATACGCAGTATTTT
CASSWRQGSADTQYF
>-|TRBV28|TRBJ2-2|-
TGTGCCAGCAGTTTCCAGGGATGGAACACCGGGGAGCTGTTTTTT
CASSFQGWNTGELFF
>-|TRBV15|TRBJ2-5|-
TGTGCCACCAGCAGAGATTTCTTCGGAGAGACCCAGTACTTC
CATSRDFFGETQYF
>-|TRBV2|TRBJ1-6|TRBD1
TGTGCCAGCGGCAGGGGGGGACAGAGACTCACGTCCCTCCACTTT
CASGRGGQRLTSLHF
>-|TRBV7-6|TRBJ2-4|TRBD2
TGTGCCAGCAGCTCGCTCCTAGCGGGAGGGGCCAAAAACATTCAGTACTTC
CASSSLLAGGAKNIQYF
>-|TRBV9|TRBJ1-6|-
TGTGCCAGCAGCGTAGGCAGACAGCCAAATTCACCCCTCCACTTT
CASSVGRQPNSPLHF
>-|TRBV27|TRBJ2-1|TRBD2
TGTGCCAGCAACCTAGCGGGAGGGCTTAGGAATGAGCAGTTCTTC
CASNLAGGLRNEQFF
>-|TRBV13|TRBJ1-2|TRBD1
TGTGCCAGCAGCACAAGACCGTGGGGACTCACAGGGGATCACTATGGCTACACCTTC
CASSTRPWGLTGDHYGYTF
>-|TRBV5-8|TRBJ1-5|TRBD1
TGTGCCAGCAGCTTTAAGGACAGGGCGAATCAGCCCCAGCATTTT
CASSFKDRANQPQHF
>-|TRBV7-3|TRBJ2-1|-
TGTGCCAGCAGCTTAGCGGGCAGCTACAATGAGCAGTTCTTC
CASSLAGSYNEQFF
>once|TRBV7-9|TRBJ1-1|TRBD1
TGTGCCAGCAGCCCGACGGGACAGAAGAACACTGAAGCTTTCTTT
CASSPTGQKNTEAFF
>-|TRBV5-6|TRBJ1-2|-
TGTGCCAGCAGCCTCGAGCGGTCGGGTGGCTACACCTTC
CASSLERSGGYTF
>-|TRBV7-2|TRBJ1-5|-
TGTGCCAGCAGCCGGGCCAATCAGCCCCAGCATTTT
CASSRANQPQHF
>-|TRBV4-2|TRBJ2-3|TRBD2
TGTGCCAGCAGCCAAAGGGTGGGGGGGAGCACAGATACGCAGTATTTT
CASSQRVGGSTDTQYF
>-|TRBV7-8|TRBJ1-1|TRBD1
TGTGCCAGCAGCCTGGACAGGGGGACTGAAGCTTTCTTT
CASSLDRGTEAFF
>-|TRBV7-9|TRBJ1-3|-
TGTGCCAGCACACTGGGACGGAGTACGACTGGAAACACCATATATTTT
CASTLGRSTTGNTIYF
>-|TRBV19|TRBJ2-1|TRBD1
TGTGCCAGTAGCGACACAGGGGGCGACTACAATGAGCAGTTCTTC
CASSDTGGDYNEQFF
>-|TRBV5-1|TRBJ1-3|-
TGCGCCAGCAGCTTGGATGGGGCTGTAAACACCATATATTTT
CASSLDGAVNTIYF
>-|TRBV5-4|TRBJ1-1|TRBD1
TGTGCCAGCAGACGGGACAGCCGGGACACTGAAGCTTTCTTT
CASRRDSRDTEAFF
>-|TRBV7-8|TRBJ1-5|-
TGTGCCAGCAGCTACTTGAGGGGGAATCAGCCCCAGCATTTT
CASSYLRGNQPQHF
>-|TRBV6-5|TRBJ2-3|TRBD2
TGTGCCAGCACCCTAGCGGGGGGACACACAGATACGCAGTATTTT
CASTLAGGHTDTQYF
>-|TRBV15|TRBJ2-7|TRBD1
TGTGCCACCAGTACAGGGGGTCTAGCGTACGAGCAGTACTTC
CATSTGGLAYEQYF